The following is a T cell receptor beta chain sequence with its context. CDR3 length: 15 amino acids. V was pared by 10 bases and J by 1 base, with 11 bases of the junction left unmatched. Germline V gene lookup returns CDR1 MNHNS and CDR2 SASEGT. A second PCR of roughly 7 to 11 cycles used a sample-barcoded 5' primer and a J-beta primer mix. TCRdb processed the 5' RACE reads anew with MiXCR; each CDR3 protein has one entry. The sample has around 2 million distinct CDR3 sequences, 35% to 50% seen once. The sample originates from a study of blood T cells in healthy people across ages. Caucasian individuals from Russia who were healthy and aged about 6 to 95 acted as donors. Per sample, at least 6 micrograms of total RNA were extracted.

The sequence came from a human donor in good health. The chain carries TRBV6-1 and TRBJ2-5; 8 bases are a match to TRBD2. The sequenced sample consisted of blood. CDR3 loop: CATASSGGSQETQYF. DNA for the CDR3: TGTGCCACCGCCTCCAGCGGGGGATCCCAAGAGACCCAGTACTTC.